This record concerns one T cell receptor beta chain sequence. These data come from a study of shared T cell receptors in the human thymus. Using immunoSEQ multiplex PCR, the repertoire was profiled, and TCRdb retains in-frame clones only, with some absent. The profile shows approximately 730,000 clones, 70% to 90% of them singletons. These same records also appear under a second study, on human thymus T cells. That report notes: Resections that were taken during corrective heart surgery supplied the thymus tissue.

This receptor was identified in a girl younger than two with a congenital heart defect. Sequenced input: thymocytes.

CDR3 DNA: TGCGCCAGCAGCTTCCGACAGGGGCTCCCGTTGTGGAATGAGCAGTTCTTC. Encoded protein: CASSFRQGLPLWNEQFF. The rearrangement joins TRBV5-1 to TRBJ2-1; the match to TRBD1 covers 8 bases. The germline CDR1 and CDR2 sequences are SGHRS and YFSETQ. CDR3 length: 17 amino acids. The V gene end was trimmed by 2 bases and the J gene end by 7 bases; junction bases not matched to a gene: 14. Variable domain in full (rest from reference TRBV5-1 and TRBJ2-1): KAGVTQTPRYLIKTRGQQVTLSCSPISGHRSVSWYQQTPGQGLQFLFEYFSETQRNKGNFPGRFSGRQFSNSRSEMNVSTLELGDSALYLCASSFRQGLPLWNEQFFGPGTRLTVL.